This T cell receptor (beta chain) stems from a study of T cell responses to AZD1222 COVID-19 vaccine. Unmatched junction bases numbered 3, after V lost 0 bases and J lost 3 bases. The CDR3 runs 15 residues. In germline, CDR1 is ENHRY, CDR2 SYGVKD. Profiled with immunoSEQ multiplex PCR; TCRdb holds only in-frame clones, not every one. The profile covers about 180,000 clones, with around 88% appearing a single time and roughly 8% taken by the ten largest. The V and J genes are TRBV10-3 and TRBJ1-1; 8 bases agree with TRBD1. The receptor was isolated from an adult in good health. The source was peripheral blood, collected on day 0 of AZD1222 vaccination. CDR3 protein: CAISESDRVYTEAFF. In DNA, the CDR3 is TGTGCCATCAGTGAGTCGGACAGGGTCTACACTGAAGCTTTCTTT.